One and the same sample provided the 5 T cell receptor beta chains below, sequenced in a study of CD8+CD57+ T cells in acquired aplastic anemia. Using genomic DNA as the template, TCR beta VDJ and CDR3 profiling was carried out. TCRdb re-derived calls from the reads in MiXCR, one entry per CDR3 protein. The sample shows 80,000 or so distinct CDR3 sequences, about 45% of them seen only once. The material sequenced was sorted CD4+, CD8+, or CD8+CD57+ T cells (not recorded which) from PBMCs. The receptor set was obtained from a human donor in good health, serving as a control.

In its sample, this clonotype was seen many times. The chain links TRBV2 to TRBJ2-7, with D maybe TRBD1 (5 bases). CDR1 SNHLY and CDR2 FYNNEI come from the germline V gene. V dropped 3 bases and J dropped 2 bases, with 11 bases sitting between them. This CDR3 has 14 residues. DNA of the CDR3: TGTGCCAGCAGTGAGGGTCAGGGCACCTACGAGCAGTACTTC. This encodes CASSEGQGTYEQYF.

In DNA form, the CDR3 reads TGTGCCAGCAGCTTAGGTCCGGGGTCACCCCTCCACTTT. Translated: CASSLGPGSPLHF. This rearrangement joins TRBV7-2 to TRBJ1-6; D unresolved. From germline, CDR1 is SGHTA and CDR2 FQGNSA. The V end was cut by 1 base, the J end by 10 bases, with 8 bases between. This CDR3 spans 13 amino acids.

The table lists this clonotype with many counts. The chain recombines TRBV15 with TRBJ1-1; no definite D call. This CDR3 is 12 amino acids long. V was trimmed by 6 bases and J by 0 bases, leaving 5 bases between them. Germline lookup yields CDR1 LNHNV and CDR2 YYDKDF (reference sequence). The CDR3 sequence: CATRTMNTEAFF. CDR3 DNA: TGTGCCACCAGAACCATGAACACTGAAGCTTTCTTT.

This clonotype appeared a few times. The chain couples TRBV13 to TRBJ2-1, with 14 bases that match TRBD2. V shed 5 bases, J shed 4 bases, and the junction held 7 bases outside the gene matches. Germline V lookup: CDR1 PRHDT, CDR2 FYEKMQ (reference sequence). The CDR3 length is 17 residues. The CDR3 loop reads CASSQAGTSGGYNEQFF. CDR3 nucleotides: TGTGCCAGCAGCCAGGCCGGGACTAGCGGGGGATACAATGAGCAGTTCTTC.

Ten or more counts support this clonotype. The V and J genes are TRBV27 and TRBJ1-2; tentatively, D is TRBD1 (5 bases). Trimming removed 3 bases from V and 4 bases from J, with 15 bases in between. Germline loops: CDR1 MNHEY, CDR2 SMNVEV (reference sequence). The CDR3 is 15 residues long. DNA of the CDR3: TGTGCCAGCAGTTTGACCTCGGGACGGCTCTATGGCTACACCTTC. Translation: CASSLTSGRLYGYTF.